A single sample gave rise to the 29 T cell receptor beta chains below, sequenced in a study of shared clonotypes between healthy human individuals (TCRdb year 2020). Library creation used the immunoSEQ multiplex PCR assay. TCRdb holds this immuneACCESS table with in-frame rearrangements only. Some clones are missing; in checked studies, unresolved V genes explain under half, and the rest has no known cause. Present in this sample are approximately 2.5 million clones, around nine tenths of which were seen just once. Over 0.12% of the sample lies in the top ten. Sequencing was performed on naive CD4+ T cells sorted from blood. Interpreted using the paper, the cell subset or site label stands for: CD45RA+ positively selected. Receptor source: a man aged 18 to 30 in good health.

The chain is built from TRBV9 and TRBJ1-2; TRBD1 matches at 9 bases. V was pared by 0 bases and J by 4 bases, with 7 bases of the junction left unmatched. There are 16 residues in the CDR3. The V gene's germline CDR1 is SGDLS and CDR2 YYNGEE. The CDR3 is CASSVVPGTGLYGYTF. CDR3 in DNA: TGTGCCAGCAGCGTAGTCCCCGGGACAGGGCTCTATGGCTACACCTTC. The full variable domain, completed using reference TRBV9 and TRBJ1-2, is DSGVTQTPKHLITATGQRVTLRCSPRSGDLSVYWYQQSLDQGLQFLIQYYNGEERAKGNILERFSAQQFPDLHSELNLSSLELGDSALYFCASSVVPGTGLYGYTFGSGTRLTVV.

The V call is TRBV5-1, the J call TRBJ1-6; 9 positions agree with TRBD1. The CDR3 runs to 19 residues. The germline gives CDR1 SGHRS, CDR2 YFSETQ. J lost 0 bases, V lost 1 base, and 8 bases had no gene match. The CDR3 nucleotides read TGCGCCAGCAGCTTGAGTGGGGACAGGGACAGCTCCTATAATTCACCCCTCCACTTT. This gives the protein CASSLSGDRDSSYNSPLHF.

The rearrangement joins TRBV2 to TRBJ2-1; D call uncertain. CDR1 and CDR2 from the germline V gene are SNHLY and FYNNEI. The CDR3 runs 14 residues. V was cut by 6 bases and J by 2 bases, with 11 bases left in between. CDR3 in DNA: TGTGCCAGCAGGGCGGCCCAGACCTACAATGAGCAGTTCTTC. Residues: CASRAAQTYNEQFF.

The genes are TRBV5-1 and TRBJ1-2; 9 bases align to TRBD1. This CDR3 contains 14 residues. The germline V gene has CDR1 SGHRS and CDR2 YFSETQ. After removal of 0 bases from V and 4 bases from J, the junction contained 1 base not matched to a gene. The CDR3 sequence: CASSLATGGYGYTF. The CDR3 DNA sequence: TGCGCCAGCAGCTTGGCGACAGGGGGCTATGGCTACACCTTC.

The chain combines TRBV29-1 with TRBJ1-5; TRBD1 is a possible D gene (6 bases). Per germline, CDR1 SQVTM and CDR2 ANQGSEA. CDR3 size: 17 residues. V shed 8 bases and J shed 0 bases, with 23 bases lying between them. The CDR3 DNA follows: TGCAGCCGGGGGGGGCAGGGAGCCTCCTATAGCAATCAGCCCCAGCATTTT. It translates to CSRGGQGASYSNQPQHF.

V is TRBV5-6 and J is TRBJ1-2; D not resolved. The CDR3 totals 15 residues. Trimming cost V 0 bases and J 3 bases, with 12 bases left between them. Germline V CDR1 and CDR2: SGHDT, YYEEEE. CDR3 residues: CASSLASYEDYGYTF. The CDR3 bases are TGTGCCAGCAGCTTGGCCAGTTACGAAGACTATGGCTACACCTTC.

This clone has just one count. The rearrangement links TRBV7-2 to TRBJ2-3; 9 positions agree with TRBD2. The CDR3 length is 16 residues. V gave up 4 bases and J gave up 1 base; unmatched junction bases: 6. Germline loops: CDR1 SGHTA, CDR2 FQGNSA. The CDR3 protein is CASSSPAGGGTDTQYF. The CDR3 DNA reads as TGTGCCAGCAGCTCTCCAGCGGGAGGCGGCACAGATACGCAGTATTTT.

The V call is TRBV10-3, the J call TRBJ2-5; 9 positions match TRBD1. CDR3 size: 15 residues. The germline V gene has CDR1 ENHRY and CDR2 SYGVKD. Trimming at V came to 7 bases and at J to 2 bases, leaving 8 bases not matched to a gene. This CDR3 is CAIKRGQGPQETQYF. The DNA for the CDR3 is TGTGCCATCAAAAGAGGACAGGGGCCGCAAGAGACCCAGTACTTC.

This clone was seen a single time. The chain employs TRBV5-4 and TRBJ2-4, with a weak D call TRBD1 (5 bases). The CDR3 runs to 14 residues. V gave up 6 bases and J gave up 9 bases, with 19 bases separating them. Germline V CDR1 and CDR2: SGHNT, YYREEE (reference sequence). CDR3 region: CASTQPRVQGIQYF. The DNA of the CDR3 is TGTGCCAGCACACAACCCCGAGTTCAGGGCATTCAGTACTTC.

V usage is TRBV27 and J usage is TRBJ1-6; unclear D gene. V was pared by 7 bases and J by 4 bases, with 14 bases between. Per the germline V gene, CDR1 is MNHEY and CDR2 is SMNVEV (reference sequence). This CDR3 has 15 residues. The CDR3 nucleotides read TGTGCCAGCACCTGGCAGGAGGGATATAATTCACCCCTCCACTTT. This sequence encodes CASTWQEGYNSPLHF.

Points on this clone: Other DNA sequences in this sample translate to the same CDR3. The chain has TRBV5-1 and TRBJ2-7; D remains ambiguous. The CDR3 runs 12 residues. The germline V gene has CDR1 SGHRS and CDR2 YFSETQ. Trimming pared 4 bases from V and 4 bases from J, leaving 9 bases between. The CDR3 spells CASSLDGYEQYF. The DNA of the CDR3 is TGCGCCAGCAGCCTGGATGGGTACGAGCAGTACTTC. The full variable domain, completed using reference TRBV5-1 and TRBJ2-7, is KAGVTQTPRYLIKTRGQQVTLSCSPISGHRSVSWYQQTPGQGLQFLFEYFSETQRNKGNFPGRFSGRQFSNSRSEMNVSTLELGDSALYLCASSLDGYEQYFGPGTRLTVT.

This clone was seen only once. The chain joins TRBV27 to TRBJ1-4; tentatively, D is TRBD1 (5 bases). With 7 bases removed from V and 3 bases from J, the gap between germline ends came to 24 bases. Germline CDR1 reads MNHEY; CDR2 reads SMNVEV (reference sequence). The CDR3 is made up of 18 amino acids. The CDR3 DNA sequence: TGTGCCAGCAACTTAACAGGACAACAGCCTCGCCCTAATGAAAAACTGTTTTTT. Encoded protein: CASNLTGQQPRPNEKLFF. Based on the CDR3 plus reference TRBV27 and TRBJ1-4, the full variable domain is EAQVTQNPRYLITVTGKKLTVTCSQNMNHEYMSWYRQDPGLGLRQIYYSMNVEVTDKGDVPEGYKVSRKEKRNFPLILESPSPNQTSLYFCASNLTGQQPRPNEKLFFGSGTQLSVL.

V gene TRBV7-9 combines with J gene TRBJ1-4, with TRBD1 identical over 9 bases. Looked up from germline, CDR1 is SEHNR and CDR2 is FQNEAQ (reference sequence). Germline trimming cut 5 bases from V and 4 bases from J; bases unmatched to any gene: 5. This CDR3 spans 15 amino acids. The CDR3 DNA sequence: TGTGCCAGCAGCCGGACAGGGGCAAGTAATGAAAAACTGTTTTTT. It yields the protein CASSRTGASNEKLFF.

The J gene is TRBJ1-1, the V gene TRBV5-1, with a weak D call TRBD1 (5 bases). The CDR3 consists of 17 residues. Trimming took 2 bases from V and 6 from J, leaving 23 bases between them. The germline gives CDR1 SGHRS, CDR2 YFSETQ. The CDR3 sequence: CASSFYSIDSGFAEAFF. CDR3 bases: TGCGCCAGCAGCTTTTATTCGATCGACAGTGGATTTGCTGAAGCTTTCTTT.

The chain carries TRBV6-5 and TRBJ2-5, with TRBD1 as a possible D gene (6 bases). Trimming removed 0 bases from V and 4 bases from J, with 12 bases in between. The CDR3 has 15 residues. From germline, CDR1 is MNHEY and CDR2 SVGAGI. CDR3 protein: CASSYSGRGGETQYF. DNA of the CDR3: TGTGCCAGCAGTTACTCGGGCAGGGGCGGAGAGACCCAGTACTTC.

The CDR3 DNA follows: TGTGCCAGCAGCATTCTAGAAGCTTTCTTT. Encoded protein: CASSILEAFF. The chain employs TRBV21-1 and TRBJ1-1. TRBV21-1 counts as a pseudogene. The CDR3 extends over 10 amino acids.

J is TRBJ1-1 and V is TRBV10-1; possibly TRBD1 for D (6 bases). Germline CDR1 WNHNN, CDR2 SYGVQD (reference sequence). With 2 bases removed from V and 5 bases from J, the gap between germline ends came to 12 bases. The CDR3 runs to 14 residues. The CDR3 bases are TGCGCCAGCAGTGAGACAGGGAAAAGGACTGAAGCTTTCTTT. The encoded protein is CASSETGKRTEAFF.

V is TRBV19 and J is TRBJ2-3; D remains ambiguous. Trimming cost V 7 bases and J 0 bases, with 17 bases left between them. The germline V gene encodes CDR1 LNHDA and CDR2 SQIVND (reference sequence). CDR3 size: 16 residues. CDR3 in DNA: TGTGCCAGTATCATTGGGAAGCTCCGAAGCACAGATACGCAGTATTTT. It is translated as CASIIGKLRSTDTQYF.

The rearrangement links TRBV28 to TRBJ1-2, with no clear D. Germline CDR1 MDHEN, CDR2 SYDVKM. The length of the CDR3 is 13 residues. Trimming cost V 4 bases and J 4 bases, with 10 bases left between them. The CDR3 DNA sequence: TGTGCCAGCAGTTACCCTCGGCCCTATGGCTACACCTTC. It encodes CASSYPRPYGYTF.

The chain carries TRBV12-5 and TRBJ2-7; 13 nucleotides match TRBD2. Germline CDR1 reads LGHNT; CDR2 reads FRNRAP. The V gene end was trimmed by 0 bases and the J gene end by 2 bases; junction bases not matched to a gene: 7. This CDR3 has 18 amino acids. CDR3 DNA: TGTGCTAGTGGTTTGGTACGCAGACTAGCGGGAGGCCCCTACGAGCAGTACTTC. It translates to CASGLVRRLAGGPYEQYF. Combining the CDR3 with reference TRBV12-5 and TRBJ2-7 gives the whole variable domain DARVTQTPRHKVTEMGQEVTMRCQPILGHNTVFWYRQTMMQGLELLAYFRNRAPLDDSGMPKDRFSAEMPDATLATLKIQPSEPRDSAVYFCASGLVRRLAGGPYEQYFGPGTRLTVT.

This rearrangement joins TRBV10-1 to TRBJ2-1, with 8 bases that match TRBD1. Germline loops: CDR1 WNHNN, CDR2 SYGVQD (reference sequence). J gave up 8 bases and V 4 bases, and 7 bases lay outside the gene matches. CDR3 length: 14 residues. The CDR3 here is CASSGSGQGDEQFF. CDR3 nucleotide sequence: TGCGCCAGCAGTGGATCAGGACAGGGTGATGAGCAGTTCTTC.

Turning to this clone: Other DNA sequences in this sample translate to the same CDR3. This chain links TRBV9 with TRBJ2-6; D possibly corresponds to TRBD2 (5 bases). CDR3 length: 13 amino acids. Germline V gives CDR1 SGDLS, CDR2 YYNGEE. Between the trimmed V and J ends, which lost 3 bases and 4 bases, there was a span of 5 bases. CDR3 bases: TGTGCCAGCAGCGCGGGAGGGGCCAACGTCCTGACTTTC. Residues: CASSAGGANVLTF.

V is TRBV5-8 and J is TRBJ2-2, with 9 bases lining up with TRBD1. Germline values: CDR1 SGHTS, CDR2 YDEGEE. The CDR3 sequence is 16 residues long. The junction had 8 bases not matched to a gene; V was cut back by 4 bases and J by 4 bases. CDR3 amino acids: CASSGPGQGFTGELFF. CDR3 DNA sequence: TGTGCCAGCAGCGGGCCGGGACAGGGCTTCACCGGGGAGCTGTTTTTT. The whole variable domain, remainder taken from reference TRBV5-8 and TRBJ2-2, is EAGVTQSPTHLIKTRGQQATLRCSPISGHTSVYWYQQALGLGLQFLLWYDEGEERNRGNFPPRFSGRQFPNYSSELNVNALELEDSALYLCASSGPGQGFTGELFFGEGSRLTVL.

The gene calls are TRBV19 and TRBJ2-3; a possible D gene is TRBD2 (6 bases). With 3 bases removed from V and 9 bases from J, the gap between germline ends came to 10 bases. Germline CDR1 reads LNHDA; CDR2 reads SQIVND (reference sequence). There are 12 residues in the CDR3. The CDR3 region has the DNA TGTGCCAGTAGTATCTCGGGAGCGACGCAGTATTTT. It specifies CASSISGATQYF.

This chain links TRBV6-1 with TRBJ1-1; TRBD1 is a possible D gene (5 bases). Germline CDR1 MNHNS, CDR2 SASEGT. The CDR3 consists of 13 residues. V was cut by 5 bases and J by 0 bases, with 7 bases left in between. DNA of the CDR3: TGTGCCAGCAGTTCGGGACTGAACACTGAAGCTTTCTTT. The encoded protein is CASSSGLNTEAFF.

The chain recombines TRBV27 with TRBJ1-1; a weak D match, TRBD1 (5 bases). Between the trimmed V and J ends, which lost 0 bases and 5 bases, there was a span of 13 bases. Germline CDR1 MNHEY, CDR2 SMNVEV (reference sequence). CDR3 length equals 15 residues. CDR3 sequence: CASSLSGGKITEAFF. CDR3 bases: TGTGCCAGCAGTTTATCGGGGGGAAAGATAACTGAAGCTTTCTTT.

This rearrangement joins TRBV28 to TRBJ1-5, with a possible D match to TRBD1 (5 bases). Trimming pared 4 bases from V and 1 base from J, leaving 17 bases between. The CDR3 covers 17 residues. Germline values: CDR1 MDHEN, CDR2 SYDVKM. This CDR3 is CASSSPWGEKSNQPQHF. In DNA form, the CDR3 reads TGTGCCAGCAGTTCCCCCTGGGGGGAGAAAAGCAATCAGCCCCAGCATTTT.

The chain uses TRBV5-1 and TRBJ1-2, with a tentative D call TRBD1 (5 bases). V was clipped by 1 base and J by 8 bases, with 15 bases between them. The CDR3 consists of 14 residues. Germline assignment: CDR1 SGHRS and CDR2 YFSETQ. The CDR3 sequence is CASSLNQGEEGYTF. CDR3 nucleotide sequence: TGCGCCAGCAGCTTGAACCAGGGCGAGGAAGGCTACACCTTC.

The V call is TRBV6-6, the J call TRBJ2-1, with D perhaps TRBD1 (5 bases). Germline loops: CDR1 MNHNY, CDR2 SVGAGI (reference sequence). CDR3 length: 10 amino acids. The V end was cut by 6 bases, the J end by 8 bases, with 5 bases between. The CDR3 sequence: CASSRDEQFF. The DNA for the CDR3 is TGTGCCAGCAGCAGGGATGAGCAGTTCTTC.